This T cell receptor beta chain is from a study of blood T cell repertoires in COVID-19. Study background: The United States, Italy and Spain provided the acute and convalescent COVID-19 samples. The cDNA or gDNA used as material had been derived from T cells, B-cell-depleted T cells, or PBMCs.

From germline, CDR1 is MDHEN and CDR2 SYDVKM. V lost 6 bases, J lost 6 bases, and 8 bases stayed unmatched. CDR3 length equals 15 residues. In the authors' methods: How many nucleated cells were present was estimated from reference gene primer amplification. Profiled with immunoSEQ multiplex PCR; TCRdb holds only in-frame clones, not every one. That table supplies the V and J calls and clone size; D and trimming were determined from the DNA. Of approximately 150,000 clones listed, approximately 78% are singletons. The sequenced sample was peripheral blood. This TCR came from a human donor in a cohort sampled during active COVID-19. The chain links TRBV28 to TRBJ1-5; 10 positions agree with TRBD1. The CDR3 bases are TGTGCCAGCAGACGCACCGGGACAGGGGTTCAGCCCCAGCATTTT. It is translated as CASRRTGTGVQPQHF. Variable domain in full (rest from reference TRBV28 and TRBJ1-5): DVKVTQSSRYLVKRTGEKVFLECVQDMDHENMFWYRQDPGLGLRLIYFSYDVKMKEKGDIPEGYSVSREKKERFSLILESASTNQTSMYLCASRRTGTGVQPQHFGDGTRLSIL.